The sequence of this T cell receptor beta chain was determined in a study of blood T cell repertoires in COVID-19. Study-level background: Samples taken during acute and convalescent COVID-19 were collected in the United States, Italy and Spain.

Losses at the gene ends were 4 bases for V and 0 bases for J; bases not matched to a gene: 9. This CDR3 comprises 18 residues. Germline V lookup: CDR1 MNHEY, CDR2 SVGEGT. In the original workflow: Quantification of nucleated cells was approximated via reference gene primer amplification. Using immunoSEQ multiplex PCR, the repertoire was profiled, and TCRdb retains in-frame clones only, with some absent. Clone size and V and J calls were adopted from that table, with D and trimming inferred from the DNA. The table has a few hundred thousand clones, roughly 85% seen once. The sequence came from a woman under 40 with active or convalescent COVID-19. The sample comprised peripheral blood. This chain connects TRBV6-2 or TRBV6-3 to TRBJ1-6, with 7 positions matching TRBD1. CDR3 residues: CASSSAPGQSSYNSPLHF. The CDR3 DNA reads as TGTGCCAGCAGTTCGGCCCCGGGACAGAGCTCCTATAATTCACCCCTCCACTTT.